The subject of this entry is one T cell receptor (beta chain). Its antigen is unidentified. The data were taken from a study of T and B cells in COVID-19 patients. Findings and caveats of the study: Clonality of TRB repertoires was high in active COVID-19; recovery brought above-healthy diversity and richness. Patients with COVID-19 reportedly showed strongly skewed T cell receptor beta variable and joining gene usage.

BIOMED2 TRB-A/B primer pools were used in multiplex TRB PCR. One entry per CDR3 protein, called by TCRdb with MiXCR from the multiplex PCR reads. The sample lists 17,000 or so distinct CDR3 sequences, 35% to 40% occurring once. Trimming took off 2 bases at V and 3 bases at J, with 29 bases between the two ends. Germline CDR1 and CDR2: SQVTM and ANQGSEA. The CDR3 runs 20 residues. TRB was amplified from about 250-500 ng of blood genomic DNA. Sample: blood. The TCR was taken from a human donor with active COVID-19. V gene TRBV29-1 combines with J gene TRBJ2-1, with D hard to call. Written as DNA, the CDR3 is TGCAGCGTTGAACTCCTACCGACCGGACCGTCGGAGACAAGCTACAATGAGCAGTTCTTC. Translated, it gives CSVELLPTGPSETSYNEQFF.